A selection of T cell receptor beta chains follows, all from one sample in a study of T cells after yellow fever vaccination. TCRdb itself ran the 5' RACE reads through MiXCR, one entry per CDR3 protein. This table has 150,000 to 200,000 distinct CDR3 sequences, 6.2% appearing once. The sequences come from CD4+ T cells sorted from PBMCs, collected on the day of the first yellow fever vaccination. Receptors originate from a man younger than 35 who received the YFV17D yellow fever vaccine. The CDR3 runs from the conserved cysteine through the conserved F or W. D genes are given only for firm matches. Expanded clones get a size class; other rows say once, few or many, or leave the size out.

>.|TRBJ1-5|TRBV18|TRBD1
TGTGCCAGCTCACAAGACAGGGCCTTATTGCCCCAGCATTTT
CASSQDRALLPQHF
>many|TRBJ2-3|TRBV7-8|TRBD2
TGTGCCAGCAGCGCAAACTCGGGGGGTCGGGGTAGCACAGATACGCAGTATTTT
CASSANSGGRGSTDTQYF
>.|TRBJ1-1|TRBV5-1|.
TGCGCCAGCAGCTTGGGGGGGGGCGCTACTGAAGCTTTCTTT
CASSLGGGATEAFF
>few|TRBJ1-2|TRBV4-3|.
TGCGCCAGCAGCCAAGGAGGCGGGATCCTATGGGGCTACACCTTC
CASSQGGGILWGYTF
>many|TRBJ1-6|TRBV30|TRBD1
TGTGCCTGGCACCGGGACAGGGCAACGACCCTCCACTTT
CAWHRDRATTLHF
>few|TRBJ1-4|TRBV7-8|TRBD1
TGTGCCAGCAGCCCCCCCGGGACAGGAGAATCAGTATTTTTT
CASSPPGTGESVFF
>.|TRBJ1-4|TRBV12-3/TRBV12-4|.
TGTGCCAGCAGCCGGTCAGGGAATATGGGTGAAAAACTGTTTTTT
CASSRSGNMGEKLFF
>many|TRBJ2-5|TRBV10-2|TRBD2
TGCGCCAGCCGACTAGCGGGTCTAGAGACCCAGTACTTC
CASRLAGLETQYF
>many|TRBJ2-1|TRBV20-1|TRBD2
TGCAGTGCGGGAGGGACTCCAAGCTCCTACAATGAGCAGTTCTTC
CSAGGTPSSYNEQFF
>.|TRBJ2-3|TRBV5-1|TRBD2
TGCGCCAGCAGCTTGGTCGTTCGACTAGCGGGGGCAGATACGCAGTATTTT
CASSLVVRLAGADTQYF
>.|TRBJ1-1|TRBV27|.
TGTGCCAGCAGAAGTTCACCGGGACGAGAGAACACTGAAGCTTTCTTT
CASRSSPGRENTEAFF
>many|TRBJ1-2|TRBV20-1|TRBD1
TGCAGTTGTGCGCACAGGGGGCGTCCGTATGGCTACACCTTC
CSCAHRGRPYGYTF
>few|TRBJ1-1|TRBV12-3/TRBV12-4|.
TGTGCCAGCAGTTTGCAGGCCCCTGTTGCAGCTTTCTTT
CASSLQAPVAAFF
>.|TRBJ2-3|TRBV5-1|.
TGCGCCACCGGGGGCGGCGGAGTCACAGATACGCAGTATTTT
CATGGGGVTDTQYF
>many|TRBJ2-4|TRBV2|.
TGTGCCAGCAGTGAGGACAGAAACATTCAGTACTTC
CASSEDRNIQYF
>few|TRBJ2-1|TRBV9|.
TGTGCCAGCAGCGTAGTTCGGGGTGAGCAGTTCTTC
CASSVVRGEQFF
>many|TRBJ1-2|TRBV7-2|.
TGTGCCAGCAGCTCCGAACAGACGGACTATGGCTACACCTTC
CASSSEQTDYGYTF
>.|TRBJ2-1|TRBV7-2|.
TGTGCCAGCAGCTTAGGAGGGTATAACTACAATGAGCAGTTCTTC
CASSLGGYNYNEQFF
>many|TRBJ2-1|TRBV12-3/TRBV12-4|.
TGTGCCAGCAGTAAAGGGGGAGAATCCTACAATGAGCAGTTCTTC
CASSKGGESYNEQFF
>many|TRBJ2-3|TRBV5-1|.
TGCGCCAGCAGCTTGATACCAGACACAGATACGCAGTATTTT
CASSLIPDTDTQYF
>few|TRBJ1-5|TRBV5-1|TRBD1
TGCGCCAGCAGCCCAAACACAGGGGCGGATCAGCCCCAGCATTTT
CASSPNTGADQPQHF
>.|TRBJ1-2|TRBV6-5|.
TGTGCCAGCAGTTACCAGCGGGGAGACGGCTACACCTTC
CASSYQRGDGYTF
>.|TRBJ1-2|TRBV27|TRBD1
TGTGCCAGCAGTTTAACAGGGGGGTTTTACTATGGCTACACCTTC
CASSLTGGFYYGYTF
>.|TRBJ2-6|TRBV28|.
TGTGCCAGCAGTGTTATCGGACAGAACGGGGCCAACGTCCTGACTTTC
CASSVIGQNGANVLTF
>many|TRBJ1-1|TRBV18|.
TGTGCCAGCTCACCACCTTCCAGGAACACTGAAGCTTTCTTT
CASSPPSRNTEAFF